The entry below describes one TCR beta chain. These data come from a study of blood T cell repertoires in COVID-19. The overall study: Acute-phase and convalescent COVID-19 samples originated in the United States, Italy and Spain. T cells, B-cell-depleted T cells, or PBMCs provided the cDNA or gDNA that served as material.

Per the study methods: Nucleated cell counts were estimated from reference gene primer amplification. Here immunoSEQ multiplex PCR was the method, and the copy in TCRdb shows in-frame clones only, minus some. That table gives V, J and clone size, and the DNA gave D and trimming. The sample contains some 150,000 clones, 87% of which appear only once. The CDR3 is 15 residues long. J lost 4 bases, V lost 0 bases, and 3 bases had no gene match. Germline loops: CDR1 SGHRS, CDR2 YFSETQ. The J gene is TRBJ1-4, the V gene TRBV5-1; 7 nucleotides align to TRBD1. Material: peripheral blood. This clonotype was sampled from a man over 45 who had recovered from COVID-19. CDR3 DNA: TGCGCCAGCAGCTTGGCAGGGGGTTATAATGAAAAACTGTTTTTT. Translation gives CASSLAGGYNEKLFF.